These T cell receptor beta chains were read from a single sample in a study of cytomegalovirus exposure and HLA in healthy donors. The protocol was immunoSEQ multiplex PCR, while the TCRdb copy is restricted to in-frame clones and leaves out a portion. Among 80,000 to 100,000 clones listed, about 80% were seen once. Sequences were obtained from PBMCs. These TCRs come from a man aged 30-40 years in good health and CMV-seronegative. Both conserved end residues are part of each CDR3. The D gene is left open where the match is weak. Size is stated for part of the rows, as once, few or many counts, or as a class when the clone is expanded.

TRBJ1-2 | TRBD1 | . | TRBV12-5 | CASGLQGADYGYTF | TGTGCTAGTGGCCTACAGGGGGCTGACTATGGCTACACCTTC
TRBJ2-2 | . | . | TRBV6-5 | CASSYSNRHTGELFF | TGTGCCAGCAGTTACTCGAACAGACACACCGGGGAGCTGTTTTTT
TRBJ2-7 | . | few | TRBV6-1 | CASRKGAYEQYF | TGTGCCAGCAGGAAGGGGGCCTACGAGCAGTACTTC
TRBJ1-4 | . | . | TRBV25-1 | CASSAADTLSDEKLFF | TGTGCCAGCAGTGCCGCCGACACTCTCTCCGATGAAAAACTGTTTTTT
TRBJ1-1 | . | once | TRBV27 | CASSLLDRTTEAFF | TGTGCCAGCAGTCTACTCGACAGGACTACTGAAGCTTTCTTT
TRBJ1-4 | . | . | TRBV6-5 | CASSYSQATNEKLFF | TGTGCCAGCAGTTATTCCCAGGCAACTAATGAAAAACTGTTTTTT
TRBJ1-1 | . | . | TRBV28 | CASGAWNTEAFF | TGTGCCAGCGGGGCCTGGAACACTGAAGCTTTCTTT
TRBJ1-5 | . | once | TRBV12-5 | CASGDLWEGNQPQHF | TGTGCTAGTGGCGATCTATGGGAGGGGAATCAGCCCCAGCATTTT
TRBJ1-5 | . | . | TRBV6-4 | CASSDAEGDQPQHF | TGTGCCAGCAGTGACGCCGAGGGTGATCAGCCCCAGCATTTT
TRBJ1-3 | . | few | TRBV5-1 | CASSPSQGNGNTIYF | TGCGCCAGCAGCCCAAGTCAGGGTAATGGAAACACCATATATTTT
TRBJ1-2 | TRBD1 | . | TRBV5-4 | CASSLDRAGYGYTF | TGTGCCAGCAGCCTGGACAGGGCAGGCTATGGCTACACCTTC
TRBJ1-1 | . | . | TRBV7-2 | CASSPWRGTEAFF | TGTGCCAGCAGCCCTTGGCGGGGCACTGAAGCTTTCTTT
TRBJ2-5 | TRBD2 | . | TRBV5-1 | CASSSEGLAGETQYF | TGCGCCAGCAGCTCCGAGGGCCTAGCGGGAGAGACCCAGTACTTC
TRBJ1-2 | . | . | TRBV5-4 | CASSAWPGDGYTF | TGTGCCAGCAGTGCGTGGCCCGGGGATGGCTACACCTTC
TRBJ2-3 | . | few | TRBV5-1 | CASSPEADTQYF | TGCGCCAGCAGCCCCGAGGCCGATACGCAGTATTTT
TRBJ1-4 | . | . | TRBV30 | CAWSVSRFDLQKLFF | TGTGCCTGGAGTGTAAGCAGGTTCGACCTTCAAAAACTGTTTTTT
TRBJ1-4 | . | . | TRBV7-9 | CASSLGGGGDEKLFF | TGTGCCAGCAGCTTAGGTGGAGGGGGGGATGAAAAACTGTTTTTT
TRBJ1-1 | . | . | TRBV19 | CASSIWGGTEAFF | TGTGCCAGTAGTATATGGGGCGGCACTGAAGCTTTCTTT
TRBJ2-7 | . | . | TRBV16 | CASSQSGTRAYEQYF | TGTGCCAGCAGCCAATCGGGGACAAGGGCCTACGAGCAGTACTTC
TRBJ1-2 | TRBD1 | few | TRBV6-4 | CASSEGQGSDGYTF | TGTGCCAGCAGTGAAGGACAGGGGTCGGATGGCTACACCTTC
TRBJ1-5 | . | . | TRBV4-3 | CASSQDRNSNQPQHF | TGCGCCAGCAGCCAAGACAGGAATAGCAATCAGCCCCAGCATTTT
TRBJ2-1 | TRBD2 | . | TRBV4-1 | CASSHLMTSGGPFNEQFF | TGCGCCAGCAGCCACCTCATGACTAGCGGGGGGCCCTTCAATGAGCAGTTCTTC
TRBJ2-1 | TRBD2 | . | TRBV7-2 | CASSTRTSGNRYNEQFF | TGTGCCAGCAGTACTAGGACTAGCGGGAACCGCTACAATGAGCAGTTCTTC
TRBJ1-2 | . | . | TRBV7-8 | CASSPWPPGDYGYTF | TGTGCCAGCAGCCCCTGGCCCCCGGGGGACTATGGCTACACCTTC
TRBJ2-2 | . | . | TRBV6-5 | CASRLDRGELFF | TGTGCCAGCAGACTAGACAGGGGGGAGCTGTTTTTT
TRBJ2-2 | . | . | TRBV6-7 | CASRIVVTGELFF | TGTGCCAGCAGGATAGTGGTCACCGGGGAGCTGTTTTTT
TRBJ1-6 | TRBD1 | . | TRBV6-7 | CASSTTQGAREYGWFNSPLHF | TGTGCCAGCAGTACCACCCAGGGGGCTCGGGAATACGGGTGGTTTAATTCACCCCTCCACTTT
TRBJ1-1 | . | . | TRBV5-1 | CASSTQSRDTEAFF | TGCGCCAGCAGCACTCAATCCAGGGACACTGAAGCTTTCTTT
TRBJ1-2 | . | . | TRBV30 | CAGPRGLFYTF | TGTGCCGGGCCCAGGGGCCTTTTCTACACCTTC
TRBJ1-5 | . | . | TRBV9 | CASSATDRRNQPQHF | TGTGCCAGCAGCGCTACCGACAGGCGAAATCAGCCCCAGCATTTT
TRBJ1-5 | . | . | TRBV6-1 | CASMSRGGNQPQHF | TGTGCCAGCATGTCCAGGGGAGGCAATCAGCCCCAGCATTTT
TRBJ1-1 | . | few | TRBV6-5 | CASSWERSNTEAFF | TGTGCCAGCAGTTGGGAGAGGTCGAACACTGAAGCTTTCTTT
TRBJ1-6 | . | . | TRBV6-1 | CASSVGSPLHF | TGTGCCAGCAGTGTTGGCTCACCCCTCCACTTT
TRBJ2-7 | TRBD2 | . | TRBV4-3 | CASSQLAGLGEQYF | TGCGCCAGCAGCCAACTAGCGGGGTTGGGCGAGCAGTACTTC
TRBJ2-5 | . | . | TRBV21-1 | CASTCQRPGQYF | TGTGCCAGCACCTGCCAGCGGCCCGGCCAGTACTTC
TRBJ2-3 | TRBD1 | . | TRBV28 | CASNVGTEGYTQYF | TGTGCCAGCAATGTTGGGACAGAAGGTTACACGCAGTATTTT
TRBJ2-7 | . | . | TRBV2 | CASRDPGSEQYF | TGTGCCAGCAGGGACCCGGGGAGCGAGCAGTACTTC
TRBJ1-1 | TRBD1 | once | TRBV25-1 | CASNPATGSHTEAFF | TGTGCCAGCAACCCTGCGACAGGGTCGCACACTGAAGCTTTCTTT